This T cell receptor (beta chain) is drawn from a study of T cell responses to AZD1222 COVID-19 vaccine. Clones were sequenced by immunoSEQ multiplex PCR, and TCRdb holds only the in-frame ones, with some missing. The sample shows approximately 180,000 clones, roughly 93% of them seen only once. The V gene lost 4 bases and the J gene lost 2 bases, with 9 bases spanning the gap. Germline values: CDR1 LGHNA, CDR2 YSLEER. The CDR3 is made up of 15 amino acids. The material was peripheral blood, obtained 28 days after the second dose of the MenACWY control vaccine. The sequence derives from an adult who received the MenACWY meningococcal vaccine as a control. This rearrangement joins TRBV4-3 to TRBJ2-6; weak D call: TRBD1 (6 bases). Written as DNA, the CDR3 is TGCGCCAGCAGCCCCTCAGGGGCTGGGGCCAACGTCCTGACTTTC. This codes for CASSPSGAGANVLTF.